Below, 4 T cell receptor beta chains from the same sample are listed, as sequenced in a study of OX40 agonist ivuxolimab in advanced cancers. The data were produced by immunoSEQ multiplex PCR, yet TCRdb's version contains in-frame clones alone and is incomplete. The table records approximately 70,000 clones, about 80% of them present only once. Sample: CD4+ or CD8+ T cells sorted from blood, taken in a trial of the OX40 agonist ivuxolimab. Every receptor here comes from an adult with an advanced solid tumor such as melanoma, head and neck, liver or kidney cancer.

The chain carries TRBV11-2 and TRBJ1-2; no definite D call. The CDR3 runs 11 residues. Germline CDR1 is SGHAT and CDR2 is FQNNGV. Deletions cut 7 bases from V and 11 bases from J, with 14 bases between. CDR3 DNA sequence: TGTGCCAGCACCCAATCCCTCGGGTACACCTTC. Amino acids: CASTQSLGYTF.

The rearrangement links TRBV7-6 to TRBJ2-2; 7 positions agree with TRBD2. This CDR3 region has 17 residues. Germline CDR1 and CDR2: SGHVS and FNYEAQ. The V segment lost 1 base and the J segment 0 bases; nucleotides outside the gene matches: 5. The DNA of the CDR3 is TGTGCCAGCAGCTTAGTGTCGGGGGGAACGAACACCGGGGAGCTGTTTTTT. This encodes CASSLVSGGTNTGELFF.

The rearrangement uses TRBV10-3 and TRBJ2-1; D possibly corresponds to TRBD1 (5 bases). Germline assignment: CDR1 ENHRY and CDR2 SYGVKD. Trimming shortened V by 7 bases and J by 5 bases, and 12 bases separated the two germline ends. CDR3 size: 13 residues. The CDR3 region has the DNA TGTGCCATCACCCAGACAGCTGACAATGAGCAGTTCTTC. Translated: CAITQTADNEQFF.

V is TRBV7-2 and J is TRBJ2-1; 9 nucleotides match TRBD2. The CDR3 totals 13 residues. Per germline, CDR1 SGHTA and CDR2 FQGNSA. Losses at the gene ends were 7 bases for V and 15 bases for J; bases not matched to a gene: 13. This chain's CDR3 is CASTIAGVPRGFF. DNA of the CDR3: TGTGCCAGCACCATAGCGGGGGTACCCCGGGGGTTCTTC. Full variable domain (rest looked up from reference TRBV7-2 and TRBJ2-1): GAGVSQSPSNKVTEKGKDVELRCDPISGHTALYWYRQSLGQGLEFLIYFQGNSAPDKSGLPSDRFSAERTGGSVSTLTIQRTQQEDSAVYLCASTIAGVPRGFFGPGTRLTVL.